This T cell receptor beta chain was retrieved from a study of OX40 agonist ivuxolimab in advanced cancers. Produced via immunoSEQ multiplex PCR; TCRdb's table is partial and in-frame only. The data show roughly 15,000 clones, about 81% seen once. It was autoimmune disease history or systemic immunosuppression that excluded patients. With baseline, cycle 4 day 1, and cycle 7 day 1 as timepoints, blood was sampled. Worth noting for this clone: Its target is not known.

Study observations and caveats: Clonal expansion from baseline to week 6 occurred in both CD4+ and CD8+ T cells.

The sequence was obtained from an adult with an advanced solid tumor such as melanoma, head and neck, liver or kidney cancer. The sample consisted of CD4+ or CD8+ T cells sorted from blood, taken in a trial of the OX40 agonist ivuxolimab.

CDR3 region: CASSEAFSGLEKLFF. For the CDR3, the DNA is TGTGCCAGCAGTGAAGCGTTCAGCGGGCTTGAAAAACTGTTTTTT. The rearrangement joins TRBV25-1 to TRBJ1-4; D is unresolved. CDR1 and CDR2 from the germline V gene are MGHDK and SYGVNS. The CDR3 is 15 amino acids. V gave up 2 bases and J gave up 7 bases, with 14 bases separating them.